The 27 T cell receptor beta chains below come from one sample, sequenced in a study of T cells expressing NK-cell markers. TCRdb reworked the 5' RACE reads into one entry per CDR3 protein, no DNA. The sample has roughly 160,000 distinct CDR3 sequences, and its top ten clones hold about 18%. The sequenced material came from blood T cells: a sorted CD56 or NKG2C T cell subset, CD4+ or CD8+ T cells, or bulk PBMC T cells (not recorded which). These TCRs come from a woman aged 18 to 69 in good health.

The chain links TRBV4-1 to TRBJ1-2. The CDR3 runs 15 residues. Germline V lookup: CDR1 MGHRA, CDR2 YSYEKL. CDR3 loop: CASSQDLYPMGGYTF.

V and J are TRBV11-2 and TRBJ2-4; TCRdb's assignment of TRBD1 cannot be checked, as there is no DNA. Germline V gene data show CDR1 as SGHAT and CDR2 as FQNNGV. The CDR3 length is 16 residues. The CDR3 region is CASSPSPGTGPNIQYF.

The J gene is TRBJ1-5, the V gene TRBV15; TCRdb indicates TRBD1, and absent DNA this call remains unverified. Germline values: CDR1 LNHNV, CDR2 YYDKDF (reference sequence). The CDR3 runs to 16 residues. The CDR3 here is CATSRDQSGAGQPQHF.

The rearrangement links TRBV28 to TRBJ2-7; with no DNA, the TCRdb D assignment of TRBD2 cannot be verified. The CDR3 contains 15 residues. Germline V gives CDR1 MDHEN, CDR2 SYDVKM. CDR3 amino acids: CASSLASGNSYEQYF.

The chain is built from TRBV10-3 and TRBJ1-6; TCRdb's assignment of TRBD1 cannot be checked, as there is no DNA. Looked up from germline, CDR1 is ENHRY and CDR2 is SYGVKD. This CDR3 is built from 16 residues. The CDR3 loop is CAISEPGQGYNSPLHF.

The V and J genes are TRBV2 and TRBJ2-7. Germline CDR1 reads SNHLY; CDR2 reads FYNNEI. The CDR3 is 12 residues long. CDR3 region: CASAVHRSEQYF.

V and J are TRBV7-9 and TRBJ1-2; TCRdb outputs TRBD1, but without DNA this stays unchecked. The length of the CDR3 is 14 residues. The germline V gene has CDR1 SEHNR and CDR2 FQNEAQ (reference sequence). CDR3 residues: CASSFADRGNGYTF. The entire variable domain, with the rest obtained from reference TRBV7-9 and TRBJ1-2, is as follows: DTGVSQNPRHKITKRGQNVTFRCDPISEHNRLYWYRQTLGQGPEFLTYFQNEAQLEKSRLLSDRFSAERPKGSFSTLEIQRTEQGDSAMYLCASSFADRGNGYTFGSGTRLTVV.

The rearrangement uses TRBV29-1 and TRBJ2-7. This CDR3 spans 15 amino acids. Germline values: CDR1 SQVTM, CDR2 ANQGSEA. CDR3 protein: CSVGHTSGSSHEQYF.

V and J are TRBV20-1 and TRBJ2-3; TCRdb's D call of TRBD2 is untestable without DNA. The germline gives CDR1 DFQATT, CDR2 SNEGSKA (reference sequence). This CDR3 is 13 amino acids long. The CDR3 protein is CSARLEGADTQYF.

The chain is built from TRBV5-6 and TRBJ1-1. The CDR3 length is 15 residues. Germline loops: CDR1 SGHDT, CDR2 YYEEEE. The chain's CDR3 is CASSLGGSLNTEAFF. Full variable domain (missing parts from reference TRBV5-6 and TRBJ1-1): DAGVTQSPTHLIKTRGQQVTLRCSPKSGHDTVSWYQQALGQGPQFIFQYYEEEERQRGNFPDRFSGHQFPNYSSELNVNALLLGDSALYLCASSLGGSLNTEAFFGQGTRLTVV.

J is TRBJ2-1 and V is TRBV12-3 or TRBV12-4; the TRBD2 assignment by TCRdb is unverifiable without DNA. The CDR3 totals 17 residues. The CDR3 sequence: CASSFLAGGLGPNEQFF.

This chain joins TRBV7-9 and TRBJ1-5; TCRdb names TRBD1, which stays unverified in the absence of DNA. The CDR3 has 14 residues. Germline V lookup: CDR1 SEHNR, CDR2 FQNEAQ (reference sequence). CDR3 amino acids: CASSVTGGIQPQHF.

The CDR3 sequence: CASSFGGADTQYF. This chain connects TRBV12-3 or TRBV12-4 to TRBJ2-3; TCRdb designates TRBD2, a call that cannot be tested without DNA. This CDR3 has 13 residues.

The rearrangement joins TRBV12-5 to TRBJ2-5; no DNA is available, so the TRBD1 call from TCRdb remains unchecked. This CDR3 comprises 11 residues. The germline V gene has CDR1 LGHNT and CDR2 FRNRAP. The CDR3 spells CASGFDSLQYF.

The rearrangement joins TRBV9 to TRBJ2-3; TCRdb outputs TRBD1, but without DNA this stays unchecked. Germline V lookup: CDR1 SGDLS, CDR2 YYNGEE. The CDR3 extends over 16 amino acids. The CDR3 protein is CASSGWWQGGTDTQYF.

The chain uses TRBV6-1 and TRBJ2-6; TCRdb calls TRBD1, which cannot be checked without DNA. Germline-derived CDR1 and CDR2 are MNHNS and SASEGT. There are 16 residues in the CDR3. Here the CDR3 reads CASGGAQVGGANVLTF.

The rearrangement uses TRBV19 and TRBJ2-7; with no DNA, the TCRdb D assignment of TRBD1 cannot be verified. From germline, CDR1 is LNHDA and CDR2 SQIVND (reference sequence). This CDR3 has 14 residues. CDR3 region: CASSMGDRSNEQYF. The full variable domain, completed using reference TRBV19 and TRBJ2-7, is DGGITQSPKYLFRKEGQNVTLSCEQNLNHDAMYWYRQDPGQGLRLIYYSQIVNDFQKGDIAEGYSVSREKKESFPLTVTSAQKNPTAFYLCASSMGDRSNEQYFGPGTRLTVT.

The chain joins TRBV18 to TRBJ1-1. CDR3 length equals 13 residues. Germline values: CDR1 KGHSH, CDR2 LQKENI. The CDR3 reads CASSPRDKSEAFF.

V gene TRBV20-1 combines with J gene TRBJ2-7; with no DNA, the TCRdb D assignment of TRBD1 cannot be verified. Per germline, CDR1 DFQATT and CDR2 SNEGSKA (reference sequence). CDR3 length: 13 amino acids. The CDR3 spells CSSPGTGWNEQYF.

The rearrangement links TRBV2 to TRBJ1-4; the TCRdb D gene call, TRBD1, has no DNA to confirm it. The CDR3 totals 14 residues. CDR1 and CDR2 from the germline V gene are SNHLY and FYNNEI. The CDR3 protein is CASSEGHRNEKLFF.

The rearrangement links TRBV20-1 to TRBJ2-1; TCRdb names TRBD2, which stays unverified in the absence of DNA. Germline V gene lookup returns CDR1 DFQATT and CDR2 SNEGSKA (reference sequence). The CDR3 runs to 15 residues. CDR3 sequence: CSALPPGLAYNEQFF.

The rearrangement links TRBV6-1 to TRBJ2-7; the D gene TCRdb calls, TRBD1, cannot be checked with no DNA. The V gene's germline CDR1 is MNHNS and CDR2 SASEGT. This CDR3 spans 12 amino acids. The CDR3 sequence: CATLGQTYEQYF.

The rearrangement links TRBV5-6 to TRBJ2-1; TCRdb lists TRBD1, though no DNA is available to test this call. Germline lookup yields CDR1 SGHDT and CDR2 YYEEEE. This CDR3 contains 17 residues. The CDR3 here is CASSKTSFGTVYNEQFF.

This sequence joins TRBV12-3 or TRBV12-4 and TRBJ2-7; there is no DNA to check the TCRdb D call of TRBD1. CDR3 length equals 12 residues. CDR3: CASTGTGVEQYF.

V usage is TRBV6-5 and J usage is TRBJ2-5; the TRBD2 assignment by TCRdb is unverifiable without DNA. This CDR3 is built from 14 residues. Germline loops: CDR1 MNHEY, CDR2 SVGAGI. CDR3 loop: CASSSSGIYETQYF.

This chain connects TRBV7-2 to TRBJ2-1; TCRdb selects TRBD2, and the lack of DNA leaves this call unchecked. Germline CDR1 reads SGHTA; CDR2 reads FQGNSA. CDR3 length: 16 residues. The CDR3 sequence: CASSLAGTSGNNEQFF.

J is TRBJ2-7 and V is TRBV12-3 or TRBV12-4; the D call from TCRdb, TRBD1, cannot be confirmed without DNA. The CDR3 totals 14 residues. The CDR3: CASSLTGGFSEQYF.